Given below is one T cell receptor beta chain in context. The data derive from a study of blood T cell repertoires in COVID-19. On the study more broadly: Samples representing acute and convalescent COVID-19 were sourced from the United States, Italy and Spain. Nucleic acid was either cDNA or gDNA, and it came from T cells, B-cell-depleted T cells, or PBMCs.

As originally analysed: Reference gene primer amplification yielded estimated nucleated cell counts. Measured with immunoSEQ multiplex PCR; TCRdb has only the in-frame clones, and not every one. Clonal size and the V and J genes are those of that table, whereas D and trimming came from the DNA. The sample has 85,000 to 130,000 clones, 87% seen once. V lost 1 base, J lost 5 bases, and 11 bases stayed unmatched. There are 17 residues in the CDR3. The germline gives CDR1 SGHVS, CDR2 FQNEAQ. This sequence originates from a man aged 50 to 60 with acute or convalescent COVID-19. The V gene is TRBV7-8, the J gene TRBJ2-5; 9 bases are shared with TRBD1. The sequenced sample consisted of peripheral blood. The CDR3 DNA reads TGTGCCAGCAGCTTAGGAGTTCTACAGGGGGCAGGGGAGACCCAGTACTTC. This sequence encodes CASSLGVLQGAGETQYF.